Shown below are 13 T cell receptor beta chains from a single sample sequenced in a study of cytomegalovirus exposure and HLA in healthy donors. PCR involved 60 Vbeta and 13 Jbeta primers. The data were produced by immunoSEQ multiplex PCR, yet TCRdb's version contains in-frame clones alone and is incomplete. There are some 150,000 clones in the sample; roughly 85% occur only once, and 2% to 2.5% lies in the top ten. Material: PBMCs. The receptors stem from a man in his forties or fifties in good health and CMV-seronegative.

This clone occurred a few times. In DNA, the CDR3 is TGTGCCAGCAGCCCTCATATGGGGGGGGCGGGAGCAGCTAATGAGCAGTTCTTC. This translates into CASSPHMGGAGAANEQFF. The rearrangement joins TRBV9 to TRBJ2-1; D may be TRBD2 (7 bases). The V end lost 4 bases, the J end lost 7 bases, and 27 bases lay between the germline ends. Germline V CDR1 and CDR2: SGDLS, YYNGEE. The CDR3 sequence is 18 residues long.

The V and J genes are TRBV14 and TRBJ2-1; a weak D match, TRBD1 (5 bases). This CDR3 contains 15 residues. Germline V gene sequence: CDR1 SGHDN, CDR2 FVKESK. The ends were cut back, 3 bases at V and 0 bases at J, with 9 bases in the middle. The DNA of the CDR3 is TGTGCCAGCAGCCACAGGGTAAGCTCCTACAATGAGCAGTTCTTC. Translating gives CASSHRVSSYNEQFF.

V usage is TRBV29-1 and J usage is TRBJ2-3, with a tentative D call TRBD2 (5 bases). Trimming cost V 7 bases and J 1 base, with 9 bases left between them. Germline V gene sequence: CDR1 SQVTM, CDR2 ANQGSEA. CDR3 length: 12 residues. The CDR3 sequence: CSAEEGTDTQYF. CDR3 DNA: TGCAGCGCTGAGGAGGGCACAGATACGCAGTATTTT.

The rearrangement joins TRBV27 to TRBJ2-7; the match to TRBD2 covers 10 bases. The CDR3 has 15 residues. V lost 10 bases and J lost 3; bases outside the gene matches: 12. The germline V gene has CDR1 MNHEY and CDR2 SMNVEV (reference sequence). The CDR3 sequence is CATATLGTSVYEQYF. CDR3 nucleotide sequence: TGTGCCACCGCAACCCTCGGGACTAGCGTCTACGAGCAGTACTTC.

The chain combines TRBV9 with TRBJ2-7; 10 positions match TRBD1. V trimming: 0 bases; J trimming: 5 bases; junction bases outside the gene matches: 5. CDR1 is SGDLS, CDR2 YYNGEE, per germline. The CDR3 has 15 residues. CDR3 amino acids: CASSVGGDRGHEQYF. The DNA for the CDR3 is TGTGCCAGCAGCGTAGGCGGAGACAGGGGGCACGAGCAGTACTTC.

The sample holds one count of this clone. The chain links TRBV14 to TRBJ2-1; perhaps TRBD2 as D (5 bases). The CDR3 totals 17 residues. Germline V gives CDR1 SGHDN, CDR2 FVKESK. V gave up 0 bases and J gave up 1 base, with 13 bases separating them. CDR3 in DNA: TGTGCCAGCAGCCAAGAGGACTTTGGACTGTCCTACAATGAGCAGTTCTTC. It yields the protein CASSQEDFGLSYNEQFF.

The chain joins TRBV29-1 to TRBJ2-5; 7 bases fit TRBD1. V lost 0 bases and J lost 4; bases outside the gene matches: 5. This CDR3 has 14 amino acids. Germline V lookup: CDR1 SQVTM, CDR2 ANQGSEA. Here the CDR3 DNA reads TGCAGCGTTGAAGACCGGGACAGAGTAGAGACCCAGTACTTC. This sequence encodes CSVEDRDRVETQYF.

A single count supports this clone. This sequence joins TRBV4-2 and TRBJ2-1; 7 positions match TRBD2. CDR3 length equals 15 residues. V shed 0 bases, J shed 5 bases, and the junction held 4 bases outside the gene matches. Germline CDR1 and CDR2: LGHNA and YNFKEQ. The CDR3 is CASSQEGGVHNEQFF. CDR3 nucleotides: TGTGCCAGCAGCCAAGAGGGAGGGGTTCACAATGAGCAGTTCTTC.

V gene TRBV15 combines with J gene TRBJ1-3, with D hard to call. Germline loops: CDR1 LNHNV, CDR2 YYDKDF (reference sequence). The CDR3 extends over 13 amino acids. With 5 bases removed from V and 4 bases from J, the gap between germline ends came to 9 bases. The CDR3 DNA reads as TGTGCCACCAGCCCGCCCCGGGGAAACACCATATATTTT. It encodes CATSPPRGNTIYF.

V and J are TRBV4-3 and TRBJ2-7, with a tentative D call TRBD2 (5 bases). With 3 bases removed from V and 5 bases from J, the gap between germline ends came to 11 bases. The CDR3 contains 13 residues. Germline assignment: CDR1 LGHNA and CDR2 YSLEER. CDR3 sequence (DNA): TGCGCCAGCAGCCAGGTCTCCGGGGACGAGCAGTACTTC. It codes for CASSQVSGDEQYF.

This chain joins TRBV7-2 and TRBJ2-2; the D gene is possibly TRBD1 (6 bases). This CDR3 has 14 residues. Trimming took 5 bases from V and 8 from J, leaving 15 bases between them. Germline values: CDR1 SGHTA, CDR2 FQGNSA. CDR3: CASSHRQVAGELFF. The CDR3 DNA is TGTGCCAGCAGCCACCGACAGGTAGCAGGGGAGCTGTTTTTT.

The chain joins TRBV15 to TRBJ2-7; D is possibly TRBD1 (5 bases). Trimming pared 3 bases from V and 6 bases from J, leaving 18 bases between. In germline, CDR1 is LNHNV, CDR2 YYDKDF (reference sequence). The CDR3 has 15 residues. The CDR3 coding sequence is TGTGCCACCAGCAGGGACCGGACACCCTCGAGCGAGCAGTACTTC. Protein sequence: CATSRDRTPSSEQYF.

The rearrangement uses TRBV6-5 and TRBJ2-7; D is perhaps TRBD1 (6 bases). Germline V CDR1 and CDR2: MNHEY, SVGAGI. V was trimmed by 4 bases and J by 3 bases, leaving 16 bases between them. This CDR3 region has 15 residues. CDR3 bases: TGTGCCAGCAGTTCCACAGGGCTTCGCCTCTACGAGCAGTACTTC. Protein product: CASSSTGLRLYEQYF.